The 21 T cell receptor beta chains listed next were all sequenced from one sample in a study of response to subunit inactivated influenza vaccine. TCRdb ran MiXCR on the RT-PCR reads and lists one entry per CDR3 protein. The data hold 150,000 to 200,000 distinct CDR3 sequences, with around 12% observed a single time. The same data also contributed to another study, on T cells expressing NK-cell markers. That study reports: 5'RACE template switching with UMIs produced the TCR beta cDNA.

This specimen was CD8+ T cells sorted from PBMCs, taken 11 to 12 days after vaccination. The receptors originated from a man between 50 and 59 years old who received an inactivated influenza vaccine.

This clonotype was seen a few times. The chain couples TRBV6-5 to TRBJ1-2, with a tentative D call TRBD1 (5 bases). CDR3 length: 11 amino acids. CDR1 MNHEY and CDR2 SVGAGI come from the germline V gene. The V end was cut by 6 bases, the J end by 7 bases, with 9 bases between. CDR3 sequence (DNA): TGTGCCAGCAGGTCCGGGGGTGGCTACACCTTC. Protein sequence: CASRSGGGYTF.

This clonotype was counted between two and nine times. The chain has TRBV5-1 and TRBJ1-1; 7 nucleotides agree with TRBD1. The V and J ends lost 8 bases and 8 bases, in that order; junction bases with no gene match: 6. This CDR3 is built from 11 residues. Looked up from germline, CDR1 is SGHRS and CDR2 is YFSETQ. The CDR3 region is CASRGTAEAFF. The CDR3, as DNA: TGCGCCAGTAGGGGGACAGCCGAAGCTTTCTTT.

This chain links TRBV7-2 with TRBJ2-1; 7 bases map to TRBD1. This CDR3 contains 15 residues. Germline V gene sequence: CDR1 SGHTA, CDR2 FQGNSA. V lost 2 bases, J lost 12 bases, and 13 bases stayed unmatched. The CDR3 region has the DNA TGTGCCAGCAGCTTACCGGGCGAATCTCACAGGGGGCAGTTCTTC. Residues: CASSLPGESHRGQFF. The full variable domain, its missing parts supplied by reference TRBV7-2 and TRBJ2-1, is GAGVSQSPSNKVTEKGKDVELRCDPISGHTALYWYRQSLGQGLEFLIYFQGNSAPDKSGLPSDRFSAERTGGSVSTLTIQRTQQEDSAVYLCASSLPGESHRGQFFGPGTRLTVL.

This clonotype showed up just a few times. J is TRBJ2-7 and V is TRBV2; 8 bases are shared with TRBD1. Losses at the gene ends were 2 bases for V and 2 bases for J; bases not matched to a gene: 5. The CDR3 is made up of 15 amino acids. Looked up from germline, CDR1 is SNHLY and CDR2 is FYNNEI. The chain's CDR3 is CASSERAGGAYEQYF. In DNA, the CDR3 is TGTGCCAGCAGTGAAAGGGCAGGGGGCGCCTACGAGCAGTACTTC.

This clonotype has just one count. The genes are TRBV20-1 and TRBJ2-7; D assignment may be TRBD1 or TRBD2 (5 bases each). This CDR3 contains 17 residues. Germline assignment: CDR1 DFQATT and CDR2 SNEGSKA (reference sequence). The ends were cut back, 0 bases at V and 5 bases at J, with 23 bases in the middle. The DNA of the CDR3 is TGCAGTGCTAGAGATAACGCGGAGGCAGGGATTTTCCACGAGCAGTACTTC. It encodes CSARDNAEAGIFHEQYF.

This clonotype came up many times. The chain carries TRBV7-9 and TRBJ2-1; 7 bases agree with TRBD2. This CDR3 spans 14 amino acids. Germline-derived CDR1 and CDR2 are SEHNR and FQNEAQ (reference sequence). Trimming removed 4 bases from V and 9 bases from J; junction bases left unmatched: 9. The CDR3 is CASSSGLGVGEQFF. CDR3 nucleotide sequence: TGTGCCAGCAGCTCAGGACTAGGGGTCGGTGAGCAGTTCTTC. Full variable domain (rest looked up from reference TRBV7-9 and TRBJ2-1): DTGVSQNPRHKITKRGQNVTFRCDPISEHNRLYWYRQTLGQGPEFLTYFQNEAQLEKSRLLSDRFSAERPKGSFSTLEIQRTEQGDSAMYLCASSSGLGVGEQFFGPGTRLTVL.

On this clonotype: This may stem from a read error, because a much larger clone lies one nucleotide away. The chain employs TRBV11-2 and TRBJ2-1, with 10 bases lining up with TRBD2. Per the germline V gene, CDR1 is SGHAT and CDR2 is FQNNGV. V shed 1 base and J 9 bases; nucleotides not matched to a gene: 12. CDR3 size: 17 residues. Written as DNA, the CDR3 is TGTGCCAGCAGCTTAGCTTACAGCGGGGGGGCATTAACTGAGCAGTTCTTC. Amino acid sequence: CASSLAYSGGALTEQFF.

The rearrangement links TRBV3-1 to TRBJ2-7; D call uncertain. Trimming pared 0 bases from V and 4 bases from J, leaving 4 bases between. The CDR3 runs to 12 residues. Germline V gene data show CDR1 as LGHDT and CDR2 as YNNKEL (reference sequence). The CDR3 DNA follows: TGTGCCAGCAGCCAAGACAAGTACGAGCAGTACTTC. This translates into CASSQDKYEQYF.

This clonotype showed up just a few times. V is TRBV7-3 and J is TRBJ2-1; 7 nucleotides align to TRBD2. CDR1 and CDR2 from the germline V gene are SGHTA and FQGTGA. Trimming cost V 5 bases and J 4 bases; bases outside gene matches: 17. The CDR3 consists of 18 residues. In DNA, the CDR3 is TGTGCCAGCAGCCCTCACCCCAACGCGGGAGCGAATTACAATGAGCAGTTCTTC. Its translation is CASSPHPNAGANYNEQFF.

V and J are TRBV13 and TRBJ1-1, with D perhaps TRBD1 (5 bases). This CDR3 contains 13 residues. Deletions cut 5 bases from V and 4 bases from J, with 11 bases between. CDR1 and CDR2 (germline): PRHDT, FYEKMQ (reference sequence). CDR3 sequence reads: CASSPGVATEAFF. In DNA form, the CDR3 reads TGTGCCAGCAGCCCGGGGGTGGCCACTGAAGCTTTCTTT. The complete variable domain, with remaining parts taken from reference TRBV13 and TRBJ1-1, reads AAGVIQSPRHLIKEKRETATLKCYPIPRHDTVYWYQQGPGQDPQFLISFYEKMQSDKGSIPDRFSAQQFSDYHSELNMSSLELGDSALYFCASSPGVATEAFFGQGTRLTVV.

This clonotype was counted only a few times. The V gene is TRBV28, the J gene TRBJ2-3, with TRBD2 identical over 8 bases. CDR1 is MDHEN, CDR2 SYDVKM, per germline. The CDR3 sequence is 16 residues long. J lost 6 bases, V lost 1 base, and 9 bases had no gene match. The DNA for the CDR3 is TGTGCCAGCAGTTTATTTCCGGGAGGGCCACACGATACGCAGTATTTT. Protein product: CASSLFPGGPHDTQYF.

CDR3 sequence reads: CASSPIVGNTGELFF. In DNA form, the CDR3 reads TGTGCCAGCAGTCCTATCGTTGGGAACACCGGGGAGCTGTTTTTT. J is TRBJ2-2 and V is TRBV2; no reliable D call. This CDR3 has 15 amino acids. Trimming removed 5 bases at V and 1 base at J, with 11 bases between. Germline V gene data show CDR1 as SNHLY and CDR2 as FYNNEI. The full variable domain, its missing parts supplied by reference TRBV2 and TRBJ2-2, is EPEVTQTPSHQVTQMGQEVILRCVPISNHLYFYWYRQILGQKVEFLVSFYNNEISEKSEIFDDQFSVERPDGSNFTLKIRSTKLEDSAMYFCASSPIVGNTGELFFGEGSRLTVL.

This clonotype occurred many times. The V and J genes are TRBV28 and TRBJ1-1; D possibly corresponds to TRBD1 (5 bases). V gave up 3 bases and J gave up 4 bases, with 9 bases separating them. The CDR3 length is 13 residues. CDR1 and CDR2 (germline): MDHEN, SYDVKM. The DNA of the CDR3 is TGTGCCAGCAGTTTGTTGGGGGGCACTGAAGCTTTCTTT. Protein sequence: CASSLLGGTEAFF.

The chain recombines TRBV15 with TRBJ2-3, with D tentatively TRBD2 (6 bases). Germline CDR1 is LNHNV and CDR2 is YYDKDF (reference sequence). Trimming cost V 3 bases and J 3 bases, with 13 bases left between them. This CDR3 comprises 15 residues. Here the CDR3 reads CATSSELAGTDTQYF. The CDR3 DNA follows: TGTGCCACCAGCAGTGAACTAGCAGGTACAGATACGCAGTATTTT.

This clonotype was seen a few times. The rearrangement uses TRBV20-1 and TRBJ1-2, with 11 positions matching TRBD1. From germline, CDR1 is DFQATT and CDR2 SNEGSKA (reference sequence). The V segment lost 6 bases and the J segment 7 bases; nucleotides outside the gene matches: 4. CDR3 size: 12 residues. The CDR3 protein is CSAGTGGPGYTF. The CDR3 DNA is TGCAGTGCCGGGACAGGGGGGCCTGGCTACACCTTC.

This clonotype was observed a few times. The J gene is TRBJ1-1, the V gene TRBV7-2, with no clear D. CDR3 length: 13 residues. Deletions cut 2 bases from V and 1 base from J, with 5 bases between. Germline V gene sequence: CDR1 SGHTA, CDR2 FQGNSA. The CDR3 sequence: CASSLLWNTEAFF. In DNA, the CDR3 is TGTGCCAGCAGCTTATTGTGGAACACTGAAGCTTTCTTT.

The genes are TRBV7-2 and TRBJ2-7; 10 bases are shared with TRBD2. The germline V gene encodes CDR1 SGHTA and CDR2 FQGNSA. This CDR3 contains 16 residues. J was trimmed by 6 bases and V by 1 base; bases with no gene match: 9. The CDR3, as DNA: TGTGCCAGCAGCTTAGGTTCGGCTAGCGGGAGTCGCGAGCAGTACTTC. It codes for CASSLGSASGSREQYF. Combining the CDR3 with reference TRBV7-2 and TRBJ2-7 gives the whole variable domain GAGVSQSPSNKVTEKGKDVELRCDPISGHTALYWYRQSLGQGLEFLIYFQGNSAPDKSGLPSDRFSAERTGGSVSTLTIQRTQQEDSAVYLCASSLGSASGSREQYFGPGTRLTVT.

The sample holds a few counts of this clonotype. The V and J genes are TRBV7-9 and TRBJ2-2; D remains ambiguous. The CDR3 has 13 amino acids. V lost 5 bases and J 6 bases, leaving 10 bases between the germline ends. CDR1 and CDR2 (germline): SEHNR, FQNEAQ (reference sequence). In DNA, the CDR3 is TGTGCCAGCAGCCCACTGATTGCCGGGGAGCTGTTTTTT. Encoded protein: CASSPLIAGELFF.

This clonotype has only a few counts. The junction departs from germline at one end; a sequencing error may be responsible. CDR3 sequence reads: CASSQVGGGGEQYF. For the CDR3, the DNA is TGCGCCAGCAGTCAAGTGGGTGGAGGAGGGGAGCAGTACTTC. The rearrangement uses TRBV4-3 and TRBJ2-7, with a weak D call TRBD2 (6 bases). Germline V gene data show CDR1 as LGHNA and CDR2 as YSLEER. CDR3 length: 14 residues.

The gene calls are TRBV11-2 and TRBJ1-1; D not resolved. V lost 5 bases, J lost 7 bases, and 11 bases lay in between. Germline assignment: CDR1 SGHAT and CDR2 FQNNGV. The CDR3 sequence is 12 residues long. CDR3 nucleotides: TGTGCCAGCAGCCCTGGGTGGAGTGAAGCTTTCTTT. Its protein product is CASSPGWSEAFF.

This clonotype was recorded many times. The rearrangement joins TRBV5-1 to TRBJ2-5; D is possibly TRBD2 (7 bases). V lost 4 bases, J lost 1 base, and 23 bases lay in between. The CDR3 contains 18 residues. Germline CDR1 reads SGHRS; CDR2 reads YFSETQ. The CDR3 DNA reads as TGCGCCAGCAGCGAGACAGGTTTCCTCGGGGGGCCCCAAGAGACCCAGTACTTC. Its translation: CASSETGFLGGPQETQYF.